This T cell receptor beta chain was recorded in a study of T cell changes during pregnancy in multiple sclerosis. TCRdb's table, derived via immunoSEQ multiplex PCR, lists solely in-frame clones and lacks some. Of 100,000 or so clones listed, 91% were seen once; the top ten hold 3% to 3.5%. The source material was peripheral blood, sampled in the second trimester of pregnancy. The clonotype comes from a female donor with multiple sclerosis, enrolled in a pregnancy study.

The chain's CDR3 is CASTSKWQGTYEQYF. The CDR3 coding sequence is TGTGCCAGCACCTCTAAATGGCAGGGAACCTACGAGCAGTACTTC. The chain uses TRBV28 and TRBJ2-7, with TRBD1 as a possible D gene (5 bases). The V end lost 7 bases, the J end lost 2 bases, and 18 bases lay between the germline ends. Germline V gene data show CDR1 as MDHEN and CDR2 as SYDVKM. The CDR3 runs to 15 residues.